The 13 T cell receptor beta chains listed next were all sequenced from one sample in a study of T cell changes during pregnancy in multiple sclerosis. Only in-frame clones appear in the TCRdb table, and some are missing; sequencing was by immunoSEQ multiplex PCR. Here the sample spans some 140,000 clones, approximately 96% being singletons. The source material was peripheral blood, sampled after pregnancy. The receptors stem from a female donor with multiple sclerosis, enrolled in a pregnancy study.

This chain joins TRBV7-2 and TRBJ1-5; TRBD1 is a possible D gene (5 bases). Looked up from germline, CDR1 is SGHTA and CDR2 is FQGNSA. The CDR3 is 13 amino acids. V was cut by 5 bases and J by 1 base, with 6 bases left in between. The CDR3 coding sequence is TGTGCCAGCAGCCGGGGGAGCAATCAGCCCCAGCATTTT. Its protein product is CASSRGSNQPQHF.

The V gene is TRBV28, the J gene TRBJ2-7; 10 nucleotides match TRBD2. Germline V gene lookup returns CDR1 MDHEN and CDR2 SYDVKM. The CDR3 has 15 residues. V shed 7 bases and J 3 bases; nucleotides not matched to a gene: 9. CDR3 sequence (DNA): TGTGCCAGCACCTCCCGGCTAGCGGGAGTCTACGAGCAGTACTTC. As protein: CASTSRLAGVYEQYF.

The V and J genes are TRBV6-1 and TRBJ2-1, with TRBD1 identical over 11 bases. V dropped 4 bases and J dropped 12; count of bases not matched to a gene: 11. Germline V gene sequence: CDR1 MNHNS, CDR2 SASEGT. CDR3 size: 15 residues. The CDR3 DNA is TGTGCCAGCAGTGTCCGGGACAGGGGGTCGGAAATGCAGTTCTTC. Encoded protein: CASSVRDRGSEMQFF.

J is TRBJ2-7 and V is TRBV7-2, with 16 nucleotides matching TRBD2. V shed 2 bases, J shed 5 bases, and the junction held 9 bases outside the gene matches. This CDR3 contains 18 residues. Germline V gives CDR1 SGHTA, CDR2 FQGNSA. The CDR3 DNA follows: TGTGCCAGCAGCTTATGGGTCGGGACTAGCGGGAGGGCCGACGAGCAGTACTTC. Its protein is CASSLWVGTSGRADEQYF.

The rearrangement uses TRBV29-1 and TRBJ2-2; 7 bases are a match to TRBD2. The CDR3 covers 13 residues. Unmatched junction bases numbered 3, after V lost 5 bases and J lost 3 bases. CDR1 SQVTM and CDR2 ANQGSEA come from the germline V gene. Written as DNA, the CDR3 is TGCAGCGTTACGGGGAGGGACACCGGGGAGCTGTTTTTT. It yields the protein CSVTGRDTGELFF.

This chain uses TRBV7-9 with TRBJ2-7, with a tentative D call TRBD1 (6 bases). The germline V and J ends were trimmed by 1 base and 8 bases, with 9 bases remaining between them. Germline CDR1 reads SEHNR; CDR2 reads FQNEAQ (reference sequence). The CDR3 has 12 amino acids. In nucleotides, the CDR3 is TGTGCCAGCAGCTTAGAACAGGGTCAGCAGTACTTC. Its protein product is CASSLEQGQQYF.

The rearrangement links TRBV7-2 to TRBJ2-7; possibly TRBD2 for D (6 bases). The CDR3 has 16 residues. Germline CDR1 SGHTA, CDR2 FQGNSA. Trimming shortened V by 5 bases and J by 3 bases, and 20 bases separated the two germline ends. The chain's CDR3 is CASSRGIQRDHYEQYF. DNA of the CDR3: TGTGCCAGCAGCCGGGGGATTCAACGGGACCACTACGAGCAGTACTTC.

This chain uses TRBV6-5 with TRBJ2-7; weak D call: TRBD2 (6 bases). The CDR3 is 14 residues long. Trimming removed 1 base at V and 6 bases at J, with 13 bases between. From germline, CDR1 is MNHEY and CDR2 SVGAGI. CDR3 nucleotide sequence: TGTGCCAGCAGTTACTTTTTTCGGGGGTCCGAGCAGTACTTC. Translated: CASSYFFRGSEQYF.

J is TRBJ2-7 and V is TRBV28; D perhaps matches TRBD2 (6 bases). Per germline, CDR1 MDHEN and CDR2 SYDVKM. The CDR3 sequence is 15 residues long. V lost 4 bases and J lost 1, with 14 bases in between. CDR3 coding DNA: TGTGCCAGCAGTTCCCAGCTAGCGCGTTCCTACGAGCAGTACTTC. The encoded protein is CASSSQLARSYEQYF. Filled out from reference TRBV28 and TRBJ2-7, the complete variable domain reads DVKVTQSSRYLVKRTGEKVFLECVQDMDHENMFWYRQDPGLGLRLIYFSYDVKMKEKGDIPEGYSVSREKKERFSLILESASTNQTSMYLCASSSQLARSYEQYFGPGTRLTVT.

The chain combines TRBV19 with TRBJ1-2, with no clear D. Germline assignment: CDR1 LNHDA and CDR2 SQIVND (reference sequence). The CDR3 runs 12 residues. The ends were cut back, 5 bases at V and 7 bases at J, with 11 bases in the middle. The CDR3 coding sequence is TGTGCCAGTAGTCCTTCCGGGGTTGGCTACACCTTC. Encoded protein: CASSPSGVGYTF.

V gene TRBV19 combines with J gene TRBJ2-1; D call uncertain. Germline CDR1 LNHDA, CDR2 SQIVND (reference sequence). Trimming shortened V by 6 bases and J by 4 bases, and 10 bases separated the two germline ends. The CDR3 extends over 13 amino acids. The CDR3 loop reads CASRASLYNEQFF. For the CDR3, the DNA is TGTGCCAGTAGAGCTTCTTTGTACAATGAGCAGTTCTTC.

This clone was seen just once. The chain uses TRBV7-9 and TRBJ2-1, with D possibly being TRBD2 (6 bases). Between the trimmed V and J ends, which lost 5 bases and 3 bases, there was a span of 17 bases. Germline V gene lookup returns CDR1 SEHNR and CDR2 FQNEAQ (reference sequence). The CDR3 runs to 16 residues. CDR3 region: CASSPNRGKYYNEQFF. In nucleotides, the CDR3 is TGTGCCAGCAGCCCAAACCGCGGGAAATACTACAATGAGCAGTTCTTC.

This rearrangement joins TRBV6-5 to TRBJ2-5; 9 nucleotides match TRBD1. This CDR3 contains 16 residues. V was pared by 0 bases and J by 4 bases, with 6 bases of the junction left unmatched. From germline, CDR1 is MNHEY and CDR2 SVGAGI. For the CDR3, the DNA is TGTGCCAGCAGTTACTCCCCCGGGACAGGGCTAGAGACCCAGTACTTC. This codes for CASSYSPGTGLETQYF.